Listed below are T cell receptor beta chains from one sample, sequenced in a study of T cells in Graves' hyperthyroidism and ophthalmopathy. TCRdb called the multiplex PCR reads again in MiXCR, with one record for every CDR3 protein. The data show 550,000 to 850,000 distinct CDR3 sequences, around 20% seen once. Material: blood. The receptor source for this set is a woman aged 45 to 65 with Graves' hyperthyroidism that later progressed to Graves' ophthalmopathy. Both conserved end residues are part of each CDR3. Fields, in order: J gene, V gene, clone size, D gene, CDR3 DNA, CDR3 protein. The D gene is left open where the match is weak. Some rows mark clone size as missing; the rest say once, few, many or name a class of expanded clone.

>TRBJ1-1|TRBV12-3/TRBV12-4|many|NA
TGTGCCAGCAGTTTAATGGGCGGAACAAACACTGAAGCTTTCTTT
CASSLMGGTNTEAFF
>TRBJ1-1|TRBV3-1|many|NA
TGTGCCAGCAGCCCCCAGAGGCTACAGAACACTGAAGCTTTCTTT
CASSPQRLQNTEAFF
>TRBJ2-1|TRBV12-3/TRBV12-4|NA|TRBD1
TGTGCCAGCAGTTTAGACAGGGGGCCTGAGAATGAGCAGTTCTTC
CASSLDRGPENEQFF
>TRBJ2-7|TRBV20-1|NA|NA
TGCAGTGCTAGAGGGACATCTTCCTACGAGCAGTACTTC
CSARGTSSYEQYF
>TRBJ1-1|TRBV11-2|many|NA
TGTGCCAGCAGCCCGATGGGGCGGCTCACTGAAGCTTTCTTT
CASSPMGRLTEAFF
>TRBJ1-5|TRBV6-1|few|NA
TGTGCCAGCAGTTTAACAGGTACCCGACTCTCGCCCCAGCATTTT
CASSLTGTRLSPQHF
>TRBJ2-2|TRBV7-6|few|TRBD2
TGTGCCAGCAGCTCCGAGGCTAGCGGGGGGGCCCTCGGGGAGCTGTTTTTT
CASSSEASGGALGELFF
>TRBJ2-3|TRBV12-3/TRBV12-4|many|NA
TGTGCCAGCAGCCATGACCTAGATAGGGCAGATACGCAGTATTTT
CASSHDLDRADTQYF
>TRBJ2-7|TRBV6-1|few|NA
TGTGCCAGCAGTGGGCTAGCCGGCGAGCAGTACTTC
CASSGLAGEQYF
>TRBJ2-7|TRBV9|few|NA
TGTGCCAGCGGCGTAGCGACAGGAGTTGGCGAGCAGTACTTC
CASGVATGVGEQYF
>TRBJ2-7|TRBV3-1|many|NA
TGTGCCAGCAGCCAAGATTGGAAAGGGGTCGAGCAGTACTTC
CASSQDWKGVEQYF
>TRBJ1-1|TRBV7-9|many|TRBD1
TGTGCCAGCAGCCTATTGACAGGGCGAACTGAAGCTTTCTTT
CASSLLTGRTEAFF
>TRBJ2-3|TRBV5-1|many|NA
TGCGCCAGCAGCATCTCAGGGAGCACAGATACGCAGTATTTT
CASSISGSTDTQYF
>TRBJ2-7|TRBV24-1|NA|TRBD1
TGTGCCACCGCCGGCTCCGGGACAGTTGACTACGAGCAGTACTTC
CATAGSGTVDYEQYF
>TRBJ2-3|TRBV27|NA|TRBD2
TGTGCCAGCAGTTCCCGGACTAGCGGGGGGCAGGCAGATACGCGGTATTTT
CASSSRTSGGQADTRYF
>TRBJ1-2|TRBV11-2|many|NA
TGTGCCAGCAGACGCTCGGGGACCCAGGGCTACACCTTC
CASRRSGTQGYTF
>TRBJ2-2|TRBV24-1|many|TRBD2
TGTGCCACTGGGACTAGCGGGGGCCTGAACACCGGGGAGCTGTTTTTT
CATGTSGGLNTGELFF
>TRBJ2-1|TRBV14|NA|TRBD2
TGTGCCAGCGGCCAAGATTTGGGCGGGGGGCCCCTGTCCAATGAGCAGTTCTTC
CASGQDLGGGPLSNEQFF
>TRBJ1-4|TRBV12-3/TRBV12-4|NA|NA
TGTGCCAGCAGTTTGTCATTGGGGTTCTGGGAAAAACTGTTTTTT
CASSLSLGFWEKLFF
>TRBJ2-7|TRBV20-1|many|TRBD2
TGCAGTGCTACCGGGACTAGCGGTTATACCTACGAGCAGTACTTC
CSATGTSGYTYEQYF
>TRBJ2-5|TRBV20-1|NA|NA
TGCAGTGCTAACAGGGTGGAAGCGGAGACCCAGTACTTC
CSANRVEAETQYF
>TRBJ1-2|TRBV7-9|NA|TRBD1
TGTGCCAGCAGCTGGAGGGACAGTGCGACAGCAAATGGCTACACCTTC
CASSWRDSATANGYTF
>TRBJ2-1|TRBV15|NA|TRBD1
TGTGCCACCAGCAGAGAGTATGGGACAGGGCCCTACAATGAGCAGTTCTTC
CATSREYGTGPYNEQFF
>TRBJ1-4|TRBV5-6|NA|NA
TGTGCCAGCAGCTTGGAACAGGGAATTGAAAAACTGTTTTTT
CASSLEQGIEKLFF
>TRBJ1-2|TRBV27|NA|TRBD1
TGTGCCAGCAGTTTACATCGACAGGGCTCGGGCTACACCTTC
CASSLHRQGSGYTF
>TRBJ2-1|TRBV2|few|NA
TGTGCCAGCAACTCGGGACATTACAATGAGCAGTTCTTC
CASNSGHYNEQFF
>TRBJ1-2|TRBV2|NA|NA
TGTGCCAGCAGTGAAGCGTCGTTCTATGGCTACACCTTC
CASSEASFYGYTF
>TRBJ2-5|TRBV7-2|many|NA
TGTGCCAGCAGCACCCGACGGGACCAAGAGACCCAGTACTTC
CASSTRRDQETQYF
>TRBJ1-4|TRBV3-1|NA|NA
TGTGCCAGCAGCCAAGATACAGTTGATGAAAAACTGTTTTTT
CASSQDTVDEKLFF
>TRBJ2-2|TRBV5-6|NA|TRBD1
TGTGCCAGCAGCGTTCGGACAGGGGGGTACACCGGGGAGCTGTTTTTT
CASSVRTGGYTGELFF
>TRBJ1-5|TRBV4-1|few|NA
TGCGCCAGCAGCCAAGATGAAGGCAATCAGCCCCAGCATTTT
CASSQDEGNQPQHF
>TRBJ1-2|TRBV7-2|NA|NA
TGTGCCAGCAGCTCTGGGAGAGGCTACACCTTC
CASSSGRGYTF
>TRBJ1-5|TRBV12-3/TRBV12-4|NA|TRBD1
TGTGCCAGCAGTCCCCTGGACAGGGGGCCTCAGCCCCAGCATTTT
CASSPLDRGPQPQHF
>TRBJ1-2|TRBV5-5|NA|NA
TGTGCCAGCAGCCACGGGACGGCGAACTATGGCTACACCTTC
CASSHGTANYGYTF
>TRBJ1-5|TRBV11-2|NA|NA
TGTGCCAGCAGCTTAGGGGGTGCGGGCAATCAGCCCCAGCATTTT
CASSLGGAGNQPQHF
>TRBJ2-5|TRBV5-1|NA|TRBD2
TGCGCCAGCAGCACGGGACTAGCGGAAGAGACCCAGTACTTC
CASSTGLAEETQYF
>TRBJ1-2|TRBV3-1|few|TRBD1
TGTGCCAGCAGCTACCCGGGACAGGGGCCGAACACCTTC
CASSYPGQGPNTF
>TRBJ2-7|TRBV4-2|many|NA
TGTGCCAGCAGCCAAGGGTGGACTCTCCAATACGAGCAGTACTTC
CASSQGWTLQYEQYF
>TRBJ2-3|TRBV5-1|NA|NA
TGCGCCAGCAGCCCCGGGACACTCACTGGTAATACGCAGTATTTT
CASSPGTLTGNTQYF
>TRBJ2-7|TRBV20-1|many|TRBD2
TGCAGTGCAAGACCCCACCGACTAGCGGGGGGGCCCTCCGAGCAGTACTTC
CSARPHRLAGGPSEQYF
>TRBJ2-5|TRBV7-3|few|NA
TGTGCCAGCAGCCCCGTCGAAAAGACCCAGTACTTC
CASSPVEKTQYF
>TRBJ1-1|TRBV7-3|NA|TRBD1
TGTGCCAGCAGCGGTTTCCAGGGGGCGCGGGCGGGCACTGAAGCTTTCTTT
CASSGFQGARAGTEAFF
>TRBJ2-1|TRBV5-1|many|TRBD2
TGCGCCAGCAGCCCAGGACTAGCGGGGGACAAGCTCGGGCACAATGAGCAGTTCTTC
CASSPGLAGDKLGHNEQFF
>TRBJ2-5|TRBV11-2|many|NA
TGTGCCAGCAGCTTAGATTGGGAGACCCAAGAGACCCAGTACTTC
CASSLDWETQETQYF
>TRBJ2-1|TRBV20-1|few|TRBD1
TGCAGTGCTAGACCCGGGTACAGGGGAAACAATGAGCAGTTCTTC
CSARPGYRGNNEQFF
>TRBJ2-5|TRBV7-9|NA|NA
TGTGCCAGCAGGCTAGCAGTTTCCCCCCAAGAGACCCAGTACTTC
CASRLAVSPQETQYF
>TRBJ2-7|TRBV2|many|NA
TGTGCCAGCAGGGAGACAGGGACTACCCTCCTACACGAGCAGTACTTC
CASRETGTTLLHEQYF